One sample yielded the 18 T cell receptor beta chains listed below, sequenced in a study of blood T cell repertoires in COVID-19. The protocol was immunoSEQ multiplex PCR, while the TCRdb copy is restricted to in-frame clones and leaves out a portion. Of roughly 350,000 clones listed, around 87% are singletons. The sample consisted of peripheral blood. The receptors originated from a woman aged 45-60 years with COVID-19, enrolled during active disease.

The chain joins TRBV7-9 to TRBJ2-2; maybe TRBD1 (6 bases). V lost 2 bases to trimming and J lost 4 bases, with 14 bases between them. The CDR3 covers 16 residues. Per the germline V gene, CDR1 is SEHNR and CDR2 is FQNEAQ (reference sequence). CDR3: CASSLLGAKVTGELFF. Written as DNA, the CDR3 is TGTGCCAGCAGCTTACTGGGGGCGAAGGTCACCGGGGAGCTGTTTTTT.

This clone was detected only a few times. This chain joins TRBV7-2 and TRBJ1-4, with 9 bases identical to TRBD1. CDR1 is SGHTA, CDR2 FQGNSA, per germline. Trimming removed 5 bases from V and 3 bases from J; junction bases left unmatched: 10. This CDR3 is built from 17 residues. The CDR3 is CASSLGQGLRSNEKLFF. In nucleotides, the CDR3 is TGTGCCAGCAGCCTAGGACAGGGGTTACGGTCTAATGAAAAACTGTTTTTT.

The rearrangement joins TRBV5-1 to TRBJ1-5; unclear D gene. Between the trimmed V and J ends, which lost 4 bases and 3 bases, there was a span of 14 bases. Germline V gene lookup returns CDR1 SGHRS and CDR2 YFSETQ. The CDR3 has 15 residues. The CDR3 here is CASSLEHSSNQPQHF. CDR3 DNA: TGCGCCAGCAGCCTCGAACACAGCTCCAATCAGCCCCAGCATTTT.

This clone has a single count. The gene calls are TRBV11-3 and TRBJ2-7; 12 positions agree with TRBD2. The CDR3 is 14 residues long. The junction had 0 bases not matched to a gene; V was cut back by 5 bases and J by 1 base. CDR1 and CDR2 from the germline V gene are SGHNT and YENEEA. The CDR3 here is CASSGLAGSYEQYF. CDR3 sequence (DNA): TGTGCCAGCAGCGGACTAGCGGGATCCTACGAGCAGTACTTC.

The rearrangement joins TRBV4-3 to TRBJ1-1, with 12 bases identical to TRBD1. Germline CDR1 and CDR2: LGHNA and YSLEER. The junction had 15 bases not matched to a gene; V was cut back by 1 base and J by 3 bases. This CDR3 has 20 residues. The CDR3, as DNA: TGCGCCAGCAGCCAAGCCGGGACAGGGGGCTTTGTTATGGGGTACACTGAAGCTTTCTTT. Protein: CASSQAGTGGFVMGYTEAFF.

The rearrangement uses TRBV4-1 and TRBJ2-1, with TRBD1 identical over 10 bases. The CDR3 is 17 amino acids. Germline CDR1 reads MGHRA; CDR2 reads YSYEKL. V was pared by 4 bases and J by 5 bases, with 11 bases of the junction left unmatched. CDR3 loop: CASSPGQGTGANNEQFF. CDR3 bases: TGCGCCAGCAGCCCAGGACAGGGGACAGGGGCCAACAATGAGCAGTTCTTC.

This clone was observed a few times. The chain is built from TRBV6-5 and TRBJ2-7, with TRBD1 as a possible D gene (5 bases). Trimming pared 4 bases from V and 4 bases from J, leaving 11 bases between. Germline V gene data show CDR1 as MNHEY and CDR2 as SVGAGI. The CDR3 runs to 13 residues. The DNA of the CDR3 is TGTGCCAGCAGTTTTCGACCAGGGTACGAGCAGTACTTC. It specifies CASSFRPGYEQYF.

The chain combines TRBV7-9 with TRBJ2-4, with D perhaps matching TRBD1 (6 bases). The germline CDR1 and CDR2 sequences are SEHNR and FQNEAQ (reference sequence). V was trimmed by 1 base and J by 9 bases, leaving 16 bases between them. The CDR3 extends over 15 amino acids. The CDR3 region has the DNA TGTGCCAGCAGCTTAGTTCCATCCCAAGGGGGCATTCAGTACTTC. Amino acid sequence: CASSLVPSQGGIQYF.

This chain links TRBV10-3 with TRBJ1-1, with 9 positions matching TRBD1. The V gene end was trimmed by 0 bases and the J gene end by 10 bases; junction bases not matched to a gene: 3. In germline, CDR1 is ENHRY, CDR2 SYGVKD. The CDR3 has 13 amino acids. The CDR3 protein is CAISESADRGAFF. In nucleotides, the CDR3 is TGTGCCATCAGTGAGTCGGCGGACAGGGGAGCTTTCTTT.

The DNA of the CDR3 is TGTGCCAGCAGCTTAGTGAACAGTCCGGATGGCTACACCTTC. This gives the protein CASSLVNSPDGYTF. The chain combines TRBV11-2 with TRBJ1-2; D remains ambiguous. The V end lost 1 base, the J end lost 6 bases, and 12 bases lay between the germline ends. The CDR3 extends over 14 amino acids. Germline CDR1 reads SGHAT; CDR2 reads FQNNGV.

V is TRBV6-1 and J is TRBJ1-1; no firm D call. CDR1 is MNHNS, CDR2 SASEGT, per germline. The CDR3 loop spans 14 amino acids. The V and J ends lost 3 bases and 4 bases respectively, with 12 bases between them. CDR3 DNA: TGTGCCAGCAGTGACCGGTGGGCTGGCACTGAAGCTTTCTTT. Translating it yields CASSDRWAGTEAFF.

The V call is TRBV4-1, the J call TRBJ1-5, with 7 nucleotides matching TRBD1. The CDR3 is 15 amino acids. V lost 2 bases, J lost 3 bases, and 4 bases stayed unmatched. From germline, CDR1 is MGHRA and CDR2 YSYEKL. CDR3 DNA sequence: TGCGCCAGCAGCCAACCTGACAGGGACAATCAGCCCCAGCATTTT. Encoded protein: CASSQPDRDNQPQHF.

The J gene is TRBJ2-1, the V gene TRBV29-1; tentatively, D is TRBD2 (6 bases). CDR3 length equals 16 residues. The V gene's germline CDR1 is SQVTM and CDR2 ANQGSEA. Trimming took 3 bases from V and 1 from J, leaving 16 bases between them. The CDR3 bases are TGCAGCGTTGAGTGGGGTCTAGCGTCTTCCTACAATGAGCAGTTCTTC. This translates into CSVEWGLASSYNEQFF.

The V and J genes are TRBV29-1 and TRBJ1-6; D might be TRBD1 (5 bases). This CDR3 has 17 residues. The V gene lost 8 bases and the J gene lost 7 bases, with 27 bases spanning the gap. Germline V lookup: CDR1 SQVTM, CDR2 ANQGSEA. The CDR3 loop is CSPNRDAGIVGNSPLHF. For the CDR3, the DNA is TGCAGCCCGAACCGGGACGCGGGAATTGTGGGGAATTCACCCCTCCACTTT.

This chain links TRBV6-6 with TRBJ2-1, with TRBD2 matching over 11 bases. The CDR3 covers 15 residues. CDR1 is MNHNY, CDR2 SVGAGI, per germline (reference sequence). The junction had 9 bases not matched to a gene; V was cut back by 4 bases and J by 10 bases. CDR3 nucleotides: TGTGCCAGCAGTTCTTTAGCGGGGGGGAAGGGGGAGCAGTTCTTC. Translating it yields CASSSLAGGKGEQFF.

J is TRBJ1-1 and V is TRBV18; 7 bases are shared with TRBD1. Germline trimming cut 3 bases from V and 2 bases from J; bases unmatched to any gene: 9. The CDR3 is 16 amino acids. Germline V gene sequence: CDR1 KGHSH, CDR2 LQKENI. DNA of the CDR3: TGTGCCAGCTCACCGTCCAACAGGGGAAGTAACACTGAAGCTTTCTTT. It codes for CASSPSNRGSNTEAFF.

The chain employs TRBV11-3 and TRBJ1-1; 9 bases map to TRBD1. The junction had 11 bases not matched to a gene; V was cut back by 5 bases and J by 4 bases. The CDR3 runs 16 residues. Germline V CDR1 and CDR2: SGHNT, YENEEA. CDR3 residues: CASSPIWTGVFTEAFF. CDR3 bases: TGTGCCAGCAGCCCCATCTGGACAGGGGTGTTCACTGAAGCTTTCTTT.

As regards this clone: The same CDR3 arises from other DNA sequences in this sample as well. The chain carries TRBV2 and TRBJ1-1, with TRBD1 as a possible D gene (5 bases). This CDR3 has 13 amino acids. V lost 5 bases and J lost 2, with 9 bases in between. Germline loops: CDR1 SNHLY, CDR2 FYNNEI. The CDR3, as DNA: TGTGCCAGCAGTACGACAGTTAACACTGAAGCTTTCTTT. This sequence encodes CASSTTVNTEAFF.